This T cell receptor (beta chain) is drawn from a study of blood T cell repertoires in COVID-19. Study as a whole: Acute-phase and convalescent COVID-19 samples originated in the United States, Italy and Spain. Sample material is recorded as cDNA or gDNA derived from T cells, B-cell-depleted T cells, or PBMCs.

The authors' processing: Amplification of reference gene primers was used by the study to estimate nucleated cell counts. TCRdb keeps only in-frame clones here, not all; method: immunoSEQ multiplex PCR. V and J calls and clone size are as listed in that table; D and trimming were resolved from the DNA. The table lists 300,000 or so clones, approximately 80% of them singletons, with around 4.2% in the top ten. Deletions cut 0 bases from V and 0 bases from J, with 12 bases between. The germline V gene encodes CDR1 SGDLS and CDR2 YYNGEE. The CDR3 runs 16 residues. Sequencing was performed on peripheral blood. This clonotype was sampled from a woman in her fifties or sixties with active or convalescent COVID-19. The chain combines TRBV9 with TRBJ1-1, with D maybe TRBD1 (5 bases). The CDR3 DNA reads TGTGCCAGCAGCGTAGGGGGGGAGGAGATGAACACTGAAGCTTTCTTT. Translation gives CASSVGGEEMNTEAFF.